This section outlines one TCR beta chain sequence together with its context. The data were taken from a study of blood T cell repertoires in COVID-19. Study at large: Researchers got acute and convalescent COVID-19 samples from the United States, Italy and Spain. T cells, B-cell-depleted T cells, or PBMCs supplied cDNA or gDNA.

The data were produced by immunoSEQ multiplex PCR, yet TCRdb's version contains in-frame clones alone and is incomplete. Here the sample spans around 140,000 clones, roughly four fifths being singletons. Sequenced: PBMCs or T cells enriched from blood (not recorded which). The source of this sequence is a man aged 40-55 years with acute COVID-19.

The CDR3 reads CASSILTGGIQPQHF. CDR3 DNA sequence: TGTGCCAGTAGTATCCTAACAGGGGGTATACAGCCCCAGCATTTT. The V gene is TRBV19, the J gene TRBJ1-5; 8 bases line up with TRBD1. The CDR3 runs 15 residues. CDR1 and CDR2 from the germline V gene are LNHDA and SQIVND (reference sequence). V gave up 3 bases and J gave up 7 bases; unmatched junction bases: 8.